The sequence of this T cell receptor (beta chain) was determined in a study of blood T cell repertoires in COVID-19. Study as a whole: Samples representing acute and convalescent COVID-19 were sourced from the United States, Italy and Spain.

J was trimmed by 7 bases and V by 8 bases; bases with no gene match: 11. The CDR3 is 13 amino acids. Germline CDR1 and CDR2: MNHEY and SMNVEV (reference sequence). Generated by immunoSEQ multiplex PCR, the TCRdb table keeps only in-frame clones and is missing some. The profile shows around 300,000 clones, 88% of them singletons. This TCR derives from a woman between 25 and 40 years old who had recovered from COVID-19. The sequencing input was PBMCs or T cells enriched from blood (not recorded which). The rearrangement joins TRBV27 to TRBJ2-7, with 7 positions matching TRBD1. The CDR3 nucleotides read TGTGCCAGCGGACCAGGGGGTAATTATGAGCAGTACTTC. Its translation: CASGPGGNYEQYF.